This entry features one T cell receptor (beta chain) sequence. This clone was seen at least ten times. Its antigen is still unknown. Per-base quality was not reported, and no clone a single base away is much larger than it. These data come from a study of T cells after posttransplantation cyclophosphamide (dated by TCRdb to about 2016). At the level of the whole study: The study tracked T cell repertoire reconstitution by TRB sequencing after myeloablative bone marrow transplantation using posttransplantation cyclophosphamide as GVHD prophylaxis. Public TRB sequences were searched against a database of over 3,000 sequences associated with responses to pathogens, tumor antigens, self-antigens and alloantigens. Antigen receptor sequencing covered samples from a few dozen PTCy-treated patients and around 16 of their related bone marrow donors. Because TRA and TRB clonality correlated tightly in 10 or so samples, later TCR analyses were limited to TRB. Blood from all 35 or so PTCy patients who had 1-year posttransplant specimens underwent TRB sequencing. In 3 patients, TRB sequencing was also performed on up to roughly 3 more blood samples taken 2 to 5.2 years after transplant, and in a handful of patients, pretransplant blood was also TRB-sequenced.

This specimen's treatment or condition label, per the study, means: high-dose cyclophosphamide on days +3 and +4 as single-agent GVHD prophylaxis. Busulfan and fludarabine conditioning, a related or unrelated marrow graft, and cyclophosphamide on days +3 and +4 were given to PTCy patients. The PTCy-treated patients were drawn from a prospective, multi-institutional clinical trial. Peripheral blood and bone marrow mononuclear cells were isolated by Ficoll-Hypaque density centrifugation and cryopreserved. General findings and caveats noted by the study authors: Across the roughly 40 patients, TRB clonality was highly associated with recipient CMV seropositivity and CMV reactivation, and diversity with PTCy was similar to that in the CNI/methotrexate controls. The TRB repertoires of T cells infiltrating skin or the GI tract showed only limited overlap with the TRB repertoires found in blood. Donor-recipient similarity was low at 1-2 months but rose over the first year, and later blood repertoires were often dominated by donor CD8+ memory clones.

Genomic DNA was used for TRB sequencing, which was performed with the immunoSEQ assay at survey resolution or with the hsTCRB kit. For the original study's pipeline: The immunoSEQ software was used for initial read processing, and the LymphoSeq R package was used for repertoire analyses. Clonality was calculated as 1 minus normalized Shannon entropy, and the Gini coefficient was also calculated for each TRB dataset. Phenotypes of unsorted samples were inferred by mapping TRB sequences from sorted subsets of the recipient or donor onto the same recipient's unsorted samples. In TCRdb, the immuneACCESS table is reduced to in-frame sequences with V and J assigned. These tables do not hold every clone; where another copy was compared, an unresolved V gene accounts for under half, and the others remain unexplained. The DNA was the basis for D and trimming; V, J and clone size are from that table. The table puts approximately 5,400 clones in this sample, none counted just once. Of the sample, around 15% falls within the top ten clones.

Trimming leaves V shorter by 2 bases and J shorter by 5 bases, with the junction holding 3 bases beyond the gene matches. The germline V gene supplies CDR1 MNHEY and CDR2 SVGAGI. The CDR3 contains 16 residues, cysteine and phenylalanine counted. Just CDR3 DNA is preserved here, 48 bases in frame from base 1. Sequencing used PBMCs, obtained after allogeneic stem cell transplant with posttransplant cyclophosphamide. This sequence originates from a female patient in her 30s who received an allogeneic stem cell transplant from an unrelated donor, was CMV-positive, and had acute and chronic GVHD. Some T cells present after a transplant may be cells of the graft donor. The rearrangement combines TRBV6-5 with TRBJ2-5, and 15 junction bases match TRBD2. CDR3 protein: CASSYGLAGGEETQYF. The DNA reads as follows: TGTGCCAGCAGTTACGGACTAGCGGGAGGGGAGGAGACCCAGTACTTC.